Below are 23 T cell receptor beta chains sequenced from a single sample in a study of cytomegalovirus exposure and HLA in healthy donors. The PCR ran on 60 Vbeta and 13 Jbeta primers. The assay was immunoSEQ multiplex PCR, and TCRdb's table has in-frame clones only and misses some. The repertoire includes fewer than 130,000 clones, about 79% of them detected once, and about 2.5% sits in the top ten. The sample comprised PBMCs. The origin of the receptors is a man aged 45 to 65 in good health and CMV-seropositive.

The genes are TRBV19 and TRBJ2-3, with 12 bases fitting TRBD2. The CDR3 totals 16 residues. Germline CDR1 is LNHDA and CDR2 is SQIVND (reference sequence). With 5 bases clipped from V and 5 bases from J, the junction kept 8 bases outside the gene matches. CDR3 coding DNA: TGTGCCAGTAGTGATTCTAGCGGGAGGGCGATAGATACGCAGTATTTT. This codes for CASSDSSGRAIDTQYF.

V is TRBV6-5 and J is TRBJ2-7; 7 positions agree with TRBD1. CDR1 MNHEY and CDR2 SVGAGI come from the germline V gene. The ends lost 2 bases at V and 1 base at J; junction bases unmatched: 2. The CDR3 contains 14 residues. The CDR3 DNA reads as TGTGCCAGCAGTTACGGGACAGCTTCCTACGAGCAGTACTTC. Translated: CASSYGTASYEQYF.

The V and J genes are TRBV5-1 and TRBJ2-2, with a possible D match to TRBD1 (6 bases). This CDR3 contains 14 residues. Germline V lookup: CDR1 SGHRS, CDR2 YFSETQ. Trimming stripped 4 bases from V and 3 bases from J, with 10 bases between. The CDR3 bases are TGCGCCAGCAGCGGAAGGACAGACACCGGGGAGCTGTTTTTT. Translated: CASSGRTDTGELFF.

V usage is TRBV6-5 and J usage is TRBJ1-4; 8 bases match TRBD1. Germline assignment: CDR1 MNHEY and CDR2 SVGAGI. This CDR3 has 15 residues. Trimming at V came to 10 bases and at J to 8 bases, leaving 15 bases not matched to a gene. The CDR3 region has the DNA TGTGCCACCCGGGGGGCGGCGACAGGGGAGGAAAAACTGTTTTTT. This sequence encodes CATRGAATGEEKLFF.

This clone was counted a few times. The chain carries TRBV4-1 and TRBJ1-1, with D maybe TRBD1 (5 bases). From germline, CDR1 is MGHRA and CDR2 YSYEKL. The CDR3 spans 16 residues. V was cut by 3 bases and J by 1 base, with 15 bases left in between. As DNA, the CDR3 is TGCGCCAGCAGCCATGGGCGGGGCAGACGGAACACTGAAGCTTTCTTT. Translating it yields CASSHGRGRRNTEAFF.

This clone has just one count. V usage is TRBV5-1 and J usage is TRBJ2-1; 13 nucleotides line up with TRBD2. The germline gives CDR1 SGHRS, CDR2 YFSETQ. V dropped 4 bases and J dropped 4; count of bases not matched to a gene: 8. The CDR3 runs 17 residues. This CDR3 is CASSAPLAGGLYNEQFF. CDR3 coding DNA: TGCGCCAGCAGCGCGCCACTAGCGGGGGGGCTTTACAATGAGCAGTTCTTC. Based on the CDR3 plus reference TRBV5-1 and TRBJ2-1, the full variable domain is KAGVTQTPRYLIKTRGQQVTLSCSPISGHRSVSWYQQTPGQGLQFLFEYFSETQRNKGNFPGRFSGRQFSNSRSEMNVSTLELGDSALYLCASSAPLAGGLYNEQFFGPGTRLTVL.

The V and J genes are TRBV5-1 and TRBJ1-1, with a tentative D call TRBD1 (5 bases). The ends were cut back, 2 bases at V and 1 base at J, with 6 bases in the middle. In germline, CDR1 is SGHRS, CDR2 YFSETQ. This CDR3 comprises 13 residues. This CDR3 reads CASSFQGNTEAFF. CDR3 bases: TGCGCCAGCAGCTTTCAGGGGAACACTGAAGCTTTCTTT.

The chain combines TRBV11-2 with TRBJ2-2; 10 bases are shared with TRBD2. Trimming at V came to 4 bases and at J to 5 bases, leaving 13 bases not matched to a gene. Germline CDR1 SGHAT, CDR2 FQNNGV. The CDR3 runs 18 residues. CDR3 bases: TGTGCCAGCAGCTCCCTGACGAGGGCTAGCGGGAGAACCGGGGAGCTGTTTTTT. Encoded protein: CASSSLTRASGRTGELFF.

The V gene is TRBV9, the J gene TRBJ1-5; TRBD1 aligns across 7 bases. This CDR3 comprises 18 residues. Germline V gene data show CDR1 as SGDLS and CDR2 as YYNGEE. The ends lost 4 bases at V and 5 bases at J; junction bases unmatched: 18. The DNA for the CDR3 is TGTGCCAGCAGCTCCAGCCTCGGGGACAGCCTCTTCGATCAGCCCCAGCATTTT. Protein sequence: CASSSSLGDSLFDQPQHF.

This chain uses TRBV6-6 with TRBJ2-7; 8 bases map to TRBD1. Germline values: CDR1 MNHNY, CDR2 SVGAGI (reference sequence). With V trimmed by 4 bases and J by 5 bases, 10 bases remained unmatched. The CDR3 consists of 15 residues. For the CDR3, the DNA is TGTGCCAGCAGTTCTCCTTCGGACAGGGACCACGAGCAGTACTTC. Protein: CASSSPSDRDHEQYF.

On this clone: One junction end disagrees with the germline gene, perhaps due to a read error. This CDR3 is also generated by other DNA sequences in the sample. For the CDR3, the DNA is TGTGCTAGCAGTTTATCGACAGGGGGGAGGGCTTTCTTT. Its translation: CASSLSTGGRAFF. V gene TRBV27 combines with J gene TRBJ1-1; 9 bases map to TRBD1. CDR1 is MNHEY, CDR2 SMNVEV, per germline (reference sequence). The CDR3 has 13 amino acids.

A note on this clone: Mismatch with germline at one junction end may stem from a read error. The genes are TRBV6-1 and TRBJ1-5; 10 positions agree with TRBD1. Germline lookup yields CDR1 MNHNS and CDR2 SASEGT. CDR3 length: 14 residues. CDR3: CAIGQGVSDQPQHF. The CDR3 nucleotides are TGTGCCATCGGACAGGGGGTTAGCGATCAGCCCCAGCATTTT.

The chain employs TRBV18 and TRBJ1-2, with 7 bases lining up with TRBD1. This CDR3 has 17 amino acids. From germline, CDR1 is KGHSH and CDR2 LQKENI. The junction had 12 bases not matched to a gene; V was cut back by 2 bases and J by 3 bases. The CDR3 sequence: CASSPGGTEKRDYGYTF. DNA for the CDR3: TGTGCCAGCTCACCAGGTGGGACAGAGAAGCGCGACTATGGCTACACCTTC.

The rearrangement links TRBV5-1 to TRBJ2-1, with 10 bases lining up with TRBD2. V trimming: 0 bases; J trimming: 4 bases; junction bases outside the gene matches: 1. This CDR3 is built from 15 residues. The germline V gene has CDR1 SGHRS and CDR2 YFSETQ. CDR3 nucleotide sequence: TGCGCCAGCAGCTTGGGAGCGGGAGGGTACAATGAGCAGTTCTTC. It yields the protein CASSLGAGGYNEQFF.

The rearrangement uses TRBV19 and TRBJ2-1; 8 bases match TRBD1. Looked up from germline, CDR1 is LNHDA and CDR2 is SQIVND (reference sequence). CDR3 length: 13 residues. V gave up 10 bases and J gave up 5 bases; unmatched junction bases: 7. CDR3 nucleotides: TGTGCCACTGACAGGGGCGGGCACAATGAGCAGTTCTTC. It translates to CATDRGGHNEQFF.

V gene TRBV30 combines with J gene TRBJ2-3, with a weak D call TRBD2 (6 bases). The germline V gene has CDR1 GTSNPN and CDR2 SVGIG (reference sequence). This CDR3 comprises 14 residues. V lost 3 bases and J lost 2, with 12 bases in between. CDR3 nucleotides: TGTGCCTGGAGGGGGGGACTCATCACAGATACGCAGTATTTT. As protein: CAWRGGLITDTQYF.

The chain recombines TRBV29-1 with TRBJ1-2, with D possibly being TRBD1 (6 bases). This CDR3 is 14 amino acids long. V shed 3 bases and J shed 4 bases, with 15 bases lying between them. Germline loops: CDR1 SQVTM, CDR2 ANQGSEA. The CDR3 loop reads CSVDRGAGSYGYTF. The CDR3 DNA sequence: TGCAGCGTTGATCGGGGGGCAGGCTCCTATGGCTACACCTTC.

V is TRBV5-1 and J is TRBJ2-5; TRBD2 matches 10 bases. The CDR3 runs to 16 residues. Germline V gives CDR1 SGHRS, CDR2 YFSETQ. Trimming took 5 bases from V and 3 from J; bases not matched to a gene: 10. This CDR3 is CASRSDSGGAKETQYF. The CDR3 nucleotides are TGCGCCAGCAGATCAGACAGCGGGGGGGCTAAAGAGACCCAGTACTTC.

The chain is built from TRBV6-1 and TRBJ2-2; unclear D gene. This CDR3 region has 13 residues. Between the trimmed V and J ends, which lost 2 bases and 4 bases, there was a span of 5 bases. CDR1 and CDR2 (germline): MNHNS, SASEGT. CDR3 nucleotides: TGTGCCAGCAGTGAATCCGGCACCGGGGAGCTGTTTTTT. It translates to CASSESGTGELFF.

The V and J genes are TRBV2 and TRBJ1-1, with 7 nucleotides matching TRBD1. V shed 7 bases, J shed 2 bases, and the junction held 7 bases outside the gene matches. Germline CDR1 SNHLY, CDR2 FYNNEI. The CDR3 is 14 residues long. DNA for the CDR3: TGTGCCAGCAAGTCCGACAGGGATAACACTGAAGCTTTCTTT. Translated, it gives CASKSDRDNTEAFF.

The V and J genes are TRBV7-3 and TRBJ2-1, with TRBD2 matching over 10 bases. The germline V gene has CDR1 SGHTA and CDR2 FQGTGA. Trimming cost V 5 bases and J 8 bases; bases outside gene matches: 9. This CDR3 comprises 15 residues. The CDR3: CASSPGLALGYEQFF. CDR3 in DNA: TGTGCCAGCAGCCCGGGACTAGCGTTGGGCTATGAGCAGTTCTTC.

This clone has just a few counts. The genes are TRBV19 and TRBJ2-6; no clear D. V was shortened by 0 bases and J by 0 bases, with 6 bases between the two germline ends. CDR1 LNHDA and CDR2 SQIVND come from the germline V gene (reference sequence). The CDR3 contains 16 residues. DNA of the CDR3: TGTGCCAGTAGTATAGACAGTTTCTCTGGGGCCAACGTCCTGACTTTC. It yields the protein CASSIDSFSGANVLTF. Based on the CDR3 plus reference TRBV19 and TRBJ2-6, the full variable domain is DGGITQSPKYLFRKEGQNVTLSCEQNLNHDAMYWYRQDPGQGLRLIYYSQIVNDFQKGDIAEGYSVSREKKESFPLTVTSAQKNPTAFYLCASSIDSFSGANVLTFGAGSRLTVL.

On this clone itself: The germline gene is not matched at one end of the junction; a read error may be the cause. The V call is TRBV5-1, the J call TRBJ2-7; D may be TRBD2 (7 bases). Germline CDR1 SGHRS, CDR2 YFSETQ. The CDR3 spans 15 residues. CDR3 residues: CASSLGGGPSYGQYF. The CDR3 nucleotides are TGCGCCAGCAGCTTGGGGGGGGGCCCCTCCTACGGGCAGTACTTC.